This TCR beta chain was sequenced in a study of blood T cell repertoires in COVID-19. Under the authors' procedure: Estimation of nucleated cell counts was performed using reference gene primer amplification. Repertoires were generated with immunoSEQ multiplex PCR, while TCRdb's copy carries only in-frame clones and drops some. D and trimming come from the DNA, and the V and J calls and clone size come from that table. The repertoire includes fewer than 250,000 clones, around four fifths of them detected once, and approximately 7.4% sits in the top ten. The V gene lost 5 bases and the J gene lost 6 bases, with 11 bases spanning the gap. The CDR3 totals 14 residues. The germline gives CDR1 MDHEN, CDR2 SYDVKM.

This chain joins TRBV28 and TRBJ1-6; perhaps TRBD1 as D (5 bases). The specimen sequenced was peripheral blood. The sequence derives from a woman in her forties or fifties with acute or convalescent COVID-19. DNA for the CDR3: TGTGCCAGCAGTCCAGGGTACCCTAATTCACCCCTCCACTTT. Amino acid sequence: CASSPGYPNSPLHF.